This T cell receptor beta chain was sequenced for a study of T cell responses to AZD1222 COVID-19 vaccine. Whole-study results and caveats: After the peak T cell response, and only then, were repertoires sampled. Among the donors, most were white British and more were female, and clonal diversity was possibly underestimated. With dominance at 160-218 and 743-854, vaccine-associated CD4 TCRs spanned spike. Of the AZD1222 recipients, only five to seven were seropositive at baseline.

To note about this clone: Its antigen is unknown.

Data came from immunoSEQ multiplex PCR; TCRdb stores just in-frame clones and leaves some out. The table has 120,000 or so clones, about 89% seen once. Trimming stripped 7 bases from V and 3 bases from J, with 17 bases between. Germline CDR1 and CDR2: MNHEY and SMNVEV (reference sequence). The CDR3 covers 15 residues. V and J are TRBV27 and TRBJ2-3; D is perhaps TRBD2 (5 bases). This sequence originates from an adult in good health. Sequences were derived from peripheral blood, sampled on day 0 of AZD1222 vaccination. The CDR3 reads CASTPIRGSTDTQYF. CDR3 coding DNA: TGTGCCAGCACCCCGATCCGGGGTTCGACAGATACGCAGTATTTT.